This T cell receptor (beta chain) comes out of a study of shared clonotypes between healthy human individuals. Study background: The people who gave samples were two women and a few men aged 18 to 49. Each donor had three CD4 naive, three CD4 memory, two CD8 naive and one CD8 memory plate. Study-wide results and caveats: Read depth was anticipated to influence clonotype sharing among donors.

The assay was immunoSEQ multiplex PCR, and TCRdb's table has in-frame clones only and misses some. The sample lists over a million clones, roughly 96% seen once, with 1% to 1.5% in the top ten. The V end was cut by 8 bases, the J end by 5 bases, with 10 bases between. The germline V gene encodes CDR1 SNHLY and CDR2 FYNNEI. The CDR3 spans 12 residues. Concerning this clone itself: The antigen is not known.

Sequencing was performed on naive CD4+ T cells sorted from blood. Specified subset: CD45RA+ positively selected. This sequence originates from a man between 25 and 39 years old in good health. The chain carries TRBV2 and TRBJ1-5; D is uncertain. CDR3 DNA: TGTGCCAGCCGGAGGGATTATCAGCCCCAGCATTTT. This gives the protein CASRRDYQPQHF.